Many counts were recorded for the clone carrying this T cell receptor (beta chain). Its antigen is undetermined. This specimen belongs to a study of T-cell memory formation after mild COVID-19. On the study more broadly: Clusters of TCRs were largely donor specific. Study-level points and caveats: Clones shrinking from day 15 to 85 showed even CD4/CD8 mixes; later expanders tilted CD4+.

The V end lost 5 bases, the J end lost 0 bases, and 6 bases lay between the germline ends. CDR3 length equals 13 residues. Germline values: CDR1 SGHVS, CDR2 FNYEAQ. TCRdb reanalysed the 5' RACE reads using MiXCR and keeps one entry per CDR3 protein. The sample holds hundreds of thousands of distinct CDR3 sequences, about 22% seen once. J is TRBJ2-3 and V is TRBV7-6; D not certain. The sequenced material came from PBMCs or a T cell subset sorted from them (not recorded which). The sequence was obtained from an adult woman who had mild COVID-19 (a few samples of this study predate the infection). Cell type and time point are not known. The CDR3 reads CASSRGSTDTQYF. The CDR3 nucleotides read TGTGCCAGCAGCCGAGGTAGCACAGATACGCAGTATTTT.